What follows are 20 T cell receptor beta chains derived from one specimen sequenced in a study of CD8 T cells in ankylosing spondylitis. General study results and limits: There was a TCR beta motif, made of several highly homologous variants, that appeared characteristic of ankylosing spondylitis blood.

Their target antigens are unknown. MiXCR, run by TCRdb on the 5' RACE reads, gives a single entry per CDR3 protein. The sample includes around 540,000 distinct CDR3 sequences, roughly an eighth seen only once; the top ten take 6.8%. Material: blood, either unsorted or a sorted T cell fraction (not recorded which). The source is a male donor with ankylosing spondylitis.

This rearrangement joins TRBV9 to TRBJ1-3; D unclear. This CDR3 contains 14 residues. Germline V gene sequence: CDR1 SGDLS, CDR2 YYNGEE. Trimming cost V 4 bases and J 0 bases, with 8 bases left between them. The CDR3 DNA follows: TGTGCCAGCAGCCCTTGGGACTCTGGAAACACCATATATTTT. Encoded protein: CASSPWDSGNTIYF.

The chain employs TRBV7-8 and TRBJ2-5; 11 bases align to TRBD2. The CDR3 sequence is 16 residues long. Trimming took 0 bases from V and 5 from J; bases not matched to a gene: 5. From germline, CDR1 is SGHVS and CDR2 FQNEAQ. CDR3 in DNA: TGTGCCAGCAGCTTAGCGCTAACTAGCGGGAGTGAGACCCAGTACTTC. This encodes CASSLALTSGSETQYF. Drawing the rest from reference TRBV7-8 and TRBJ2-5, the complete variable domain is GAGVSQSPRYKVAKRGQDVALRCDPISGHVSLFWYQQALGQGPEFLTYFQNEAQLDKSGLPSDRFFAERPEGSVSTLKIQRTQQEDSAVYLCASSLALTSGSETQYFGPGTRLLVL.

The CDR3, as DNA: TGTGCCAGCAGCTTAGCGAAACCCGCCGGACAGTACTTC. This gives the protein CASSLAKPAGQYF. The chain links TRBV7-2 to TRBJ2-7; D unclear. Per the germline V gene, CDR1 is SGHTA and CDR2 is FQGNSA. The CDR3 runs to 13 residues. The germline V and J ends were trimmed by 0 bases and 10 bases, with 13 bases remaining between them.

This clonotype was seen once. The chain links TRBV20-1 to TRBJ2-7; D is uncertain. From germline, CDR1 is DFQATT and CDR2 SNEGSKA (reference sequence). Trimming removed 1 base from V and 6 bases from J, with 13 bases in between. The CDR3 is made up of 13 amino acids. The CDR3 DNA is TGCAGTGCTAGAGTCAACCCAGCCACCGAGCAGTACTTC. Its translation is CSARVNPATEQYF.

This clonotype was seen ten or more times. The chain uses TRBV25-1 and TRBJ1-1; 9 bases map to TRBD1. The junction had 4 bases not matched to a gene; V was cut back by 7 bases and J by 4 bases. This CDR3 comprises 13 residues. Germline values: CDR1 MGHDK, CDR2 SYGVNS. CDR3 region: CASKGTGFTEAFF. The DNA for the CDR3 is TGTGCCAGCAAGGGGACAGGGTTCACTGAAGCTTTCTTT.

This clonotype occurred a few times. The rearrangement links TRBV6-1 to TRBJ1-6; D not certain. CDR3 length: 14 residues. Per the germline V gene, CDR1 is MNHNS and CDR2 is SASEGT. V dropped 7 bases and J dropped 9 bases, with 16 bases sitting between them. This chain's CDR3 is CASKTGNEGSPLHF. CDR3 DNA: TGTGCCAGCAAAACCGGGAATGAGGGTTCACCCCTCCACTTT.

This clonotype was seen a handful of times. The chain couples TRBV2 to TRBJ2-1; 9 nucleotides agree with TRBD1. Germline V CDR1 and CDR2: SNHLY, FYNNEI. V trimming: 0 bases; J trimming: 3 bases; junction bases outside the gene matches: 3. The length of the CDR3 is 16 residues. CDR3 protein: CASSEAWTGDYNEQFF. The CDR3 nucleotides are TGTGCCAGCAGTGAAGCTTGGACAGGGGACTACAATGAGCAGTTCTTC.

The chain recombines TRBV6-5 with TRBJ2-1; possibly TRBD2 for D (5 bases). The CDR3 contains 14 residues. V lost 4 bases and J 8 bases, leaving 15 bases between the germline ends. The germline V gene encodes CDR1 MNHEY and CDR2 SVGAGI. CDR3 DNA sequence: TGTGCCAGCAGTTCTTTGGGAGACCTGGATGAGCAGTTCTTC. This gives the protein CASSSLGDLDEQFF.

The chain recombines TRBV29-1 with TRBJ2-1; D is uncertain. V was clipped by 4 bases and J by 4 bases, with 20 bases between them. The V gene's germline CDR1 is SQVTM and CDR2 ANQGSEA. The CDR3 extends over 16 amino acids. CDR3 sequence: CSVVYPATTAYNEQFF. CDR3 in DNA: TGCAGCGTTGTCTACCCCGCGACAACAGCTTACAATGAGCAGTTCTTC.

The chain recombines TRBV20-1 with TRBJ1-1; possibly TRBD1 for D (6 bases). The CDR3 extends over 14 amino acids. V gave up 8 bases and J gave up 3 bases, with 19 bases separating them. In germline, CDR1 is DFQATT, CDR2 SNEGSKA (reference sequence). DNA for the CDR3: TGCAGTTCCCCTCCTTACCCAGGGGACACTGAAGCTTTCTTT. This gives the protein CSSPPYPGDTEAFF.

The chain combines TRBV9 with TRBJ1-1, with a weak D call TRBD1 (5 bases). The V gene lost 4 bases and the J gene lost 6 bases, with 19 bases spanning the gap. The CDR3 covers 15 residues. Germline CDR1 reads SGDLS; CDR2 reads YYNGEE. The CDR3 DNA reads as TGTGCCAGCAGCCTTACGGACACGTCGAGGGCTGAAGCTTTCTTT. It encodes CASSLTDTSRAEAFF.

This sequence joins TRBV5-1 and TRBJ2-1; 11 bases line up with TRBD2. This CDR3 has 17 residues. Germline-derived CDR1 and CDR2 are SGHRS and YFSETQ. V was pared by 7 bases and J by 5 bases, with 14 bases of the junction left unmatched. CDR3 coding DNA: TGCGCCAGCCGACTTAGCGGGAGGGCCCTCTTCGACAATGAGCAGTTCTTC. Protein sequence: CASRLSGRALFDNEQFF.

This clonotype was recorded at least ten times. The chain is built from TRBV4-1 and TRBJ1-6; possibly TRBD1 for D (5 bases). The V end was cut by 0 bases, the J end by 7 bases, with 7 bases between. The CDR3 sequence is 14 residues long. CDR1 MGHRA and CDR2 YSYEKL come from the germline V gene. The CDR3 DNA reads as TGCGCCAGCAGCCAAGACAGGGCAAATTCACCCCTCCACTTT. It is translated as CASSQDRANSPLHF.

This clonotype was detected a few times. DNA for the CDR3: TGCAGTGCTAGCCCGACAGGGTTGGCTTTCTTT. This sequence encodes CSASPTGLAFF. The rearrangement joins TRBV20-1 to TRBJ1-1; 7 bases line up with TRBD1. CDR1 is DFQATT, CDR2 SNEGSKA, per germline (reference sequence). The CDR3 is made up of 11 amino acids. V lost 3 bases, J lost 11 bases, and 6 bases stayed unmatched.

The rearrangement links TRBV6-6 to TRBJ2-7; no definite D call. The CDR3 covers 11 residues. V gave up 8 bases and J gave up 3 bases, with 8 bases separating them. The germline CDR1 and CDR2 sequences are MNHNY and SVGAGI (reference sequence). The CDR3 spells CASLRDYEQYV. In DNA, the CDR3 is TGTGCCAGCCTTAGGGACTACGAGCAGTACGTC.

In this sample, this clonotype turned up many times. The V gene is TRBV7-9, the J gene TRBJ2-1; TRBD1 matches 9 bases. After removal of 4 bases from V and 5 bases from J, the junction contained 3 bases not matched to a gene. Germline lookup yields CDR1 SEHNR and CDR2 FQNEAQ (reference sequence). The CDR3 totals 14 residues. The CDR3 loop is CASSYRTGDNEQFF. The CDR3 DNA sequence: TGTGCCAGCAGCTATAGGACAGGGGACAATGAGCAGTTCTTC.

This clonotype was counted between two and nine times. The chain links TRBV14 to TRBJ1-2, with D hard to call. Germline assignment: CDR1 SGHDN and CDR2 FVKESK. The length of the CDR3 is 13 residues. V was trimmed by 4 bases and J by 6 bases, leaving 12 bases between them. DNA for the CDR3: TGTGCCAGCAGCCCCCGCACGGGTGATGGCTACACCTTC. Translation gives CASSPRTGDGYTF. The complete variable domain, with remaining parts taken from reference TRBV14 and TRBJ1-2, reads EAGVTQFPSHSVIEKGQTVTLRCDPISGHDNLYWYRRVMGKEIKFLLHFVKESKQDESGMPNNRFLAERTGGTYSTLKVQPAELEDSGVYFCASSPRTGDGYTFGSGTRLTVV.

The chain uses TRBV5-1 and TRBJ1-2, with a weak D call TRBD1 (5 bases). V was clipped by 4 bases and J by 0 bases, with 10 bases between them. The germline V gene has CDR1 SGHRS and CDR2 YFSETQ. The CDR3 runs to 14 residues. DNA of the CDR3: TGCGCCAGCAGCCCGGGGGTCCCTAACTATGGCTACACCTTC. Protein product: CASSPGVPNYGYTF.

This clonotype has a single count. The CDR3 region has the DNA TGTGCCAGCAGCTTAGGGAGGCCCGCCTACAATGAGCAGTTCTTC. It codes for CASSLGRPAYNEQFF. J is TRBJ2-1 and V is TRBV7-8, with a tentative D call TRBD2 (5 bases). With 1 base removed from V and 2 bases from J, the gap between germline ends came to 9 bases. This CDR3 is 15 amino acids long. The germline V gene has CDR1 SGHVS and CDR2 FQNEAQ.

This clonotype was observed at least ten times. The gene calls are TRBV12-3 or TRBV12-4 and TRBJ1-5; a weak D match, TRBD1 (6 bases). CDR3 length equals 12 residues. The ends were cut back, 7 bases at V and 7 bases at J, with 11 bases in the middle. The CDR3 region has the DNA TGTGCCAGCACCAGGGGTCCACAGCCCCAGCATTTT. It yields the protein CASTRGPQPQHF.